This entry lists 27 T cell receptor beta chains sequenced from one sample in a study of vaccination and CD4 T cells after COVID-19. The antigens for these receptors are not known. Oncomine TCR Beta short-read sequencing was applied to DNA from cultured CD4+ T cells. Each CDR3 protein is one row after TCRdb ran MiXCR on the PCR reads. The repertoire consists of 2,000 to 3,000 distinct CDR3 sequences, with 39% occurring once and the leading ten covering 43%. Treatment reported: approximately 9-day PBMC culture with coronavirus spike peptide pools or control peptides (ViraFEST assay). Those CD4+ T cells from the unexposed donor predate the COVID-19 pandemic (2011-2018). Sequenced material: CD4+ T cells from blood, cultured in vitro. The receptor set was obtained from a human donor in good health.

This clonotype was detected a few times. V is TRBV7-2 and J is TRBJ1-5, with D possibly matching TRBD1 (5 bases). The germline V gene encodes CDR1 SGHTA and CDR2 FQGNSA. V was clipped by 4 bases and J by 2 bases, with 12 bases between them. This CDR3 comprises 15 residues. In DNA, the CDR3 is TGTGCCAGCAGCTCAAGTCGGGACGGCAATCAGCCCCAGCATTTT. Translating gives CASSSSRDGNQPQHF.

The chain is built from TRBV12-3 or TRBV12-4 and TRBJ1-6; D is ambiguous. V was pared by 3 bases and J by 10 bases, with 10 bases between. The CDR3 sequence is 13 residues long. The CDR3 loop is CASSFLEGSPLHF. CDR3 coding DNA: TGTGCCAGCAGTTTTCTAGAGGGATCACCCCTCCACTTT.

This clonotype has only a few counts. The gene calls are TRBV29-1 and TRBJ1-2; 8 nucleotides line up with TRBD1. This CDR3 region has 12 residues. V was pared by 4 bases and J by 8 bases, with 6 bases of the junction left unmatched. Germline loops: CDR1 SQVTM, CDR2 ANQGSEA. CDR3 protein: CSVAGQGEGYTF. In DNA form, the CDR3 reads TGCAGCGTTGCCGGACAGGGTGAAGGCTACACCTTC.

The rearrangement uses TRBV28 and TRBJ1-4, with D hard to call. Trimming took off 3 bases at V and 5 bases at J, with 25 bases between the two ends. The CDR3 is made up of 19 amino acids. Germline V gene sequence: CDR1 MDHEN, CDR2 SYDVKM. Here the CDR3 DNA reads TGTGCCAGCAGTTTCGTTCTGGGGAGCAAGACTGGGATGAATGAAAAACTGTTTTTT. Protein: CASSFVLGSKTGMNEKLFF. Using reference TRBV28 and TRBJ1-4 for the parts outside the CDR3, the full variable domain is DVKVTQSSRYLVKRTGEKVFLECVQDMDHENMFWYRQDPGLGLRLIYFSYDVKMKEKGDIPEGYSVSREKKERFSLILESASTNQTSMYLCASSFVLGSKTGMNEKLFFGSGTQLSVL.

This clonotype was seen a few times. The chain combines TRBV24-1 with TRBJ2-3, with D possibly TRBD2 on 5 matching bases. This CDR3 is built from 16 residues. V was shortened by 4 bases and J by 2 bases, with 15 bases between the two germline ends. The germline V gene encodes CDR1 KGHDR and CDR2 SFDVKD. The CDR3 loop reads CATSDRGLSHTDTQYF. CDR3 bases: TGTGCCACCAGTGACCGAGGACTGAGCCACACAGATACGCAGTATTTT.

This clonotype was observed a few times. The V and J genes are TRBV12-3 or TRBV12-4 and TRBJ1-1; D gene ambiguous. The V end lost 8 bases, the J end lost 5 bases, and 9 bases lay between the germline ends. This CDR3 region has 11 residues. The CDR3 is CASAEDTEAFF. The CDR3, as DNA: TGTGCCAGCGCGGAGGATACTGAAGCTTTCTTT.

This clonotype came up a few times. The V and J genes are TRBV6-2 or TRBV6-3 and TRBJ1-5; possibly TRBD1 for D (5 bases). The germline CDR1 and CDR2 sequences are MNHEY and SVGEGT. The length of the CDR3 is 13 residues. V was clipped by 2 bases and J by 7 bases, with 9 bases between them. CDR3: CASSYPQGQPQHF. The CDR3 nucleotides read TGTGCCAGCAGTTACCCTCAGGGACAGCCCCAGCATTTT.

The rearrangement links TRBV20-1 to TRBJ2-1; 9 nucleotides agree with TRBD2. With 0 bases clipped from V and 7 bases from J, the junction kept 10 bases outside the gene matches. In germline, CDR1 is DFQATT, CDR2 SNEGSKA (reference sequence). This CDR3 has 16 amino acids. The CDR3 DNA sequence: TGCAGTGCTAGAGATCGGAGTAGCGGGAGAGATAATGAGCAGTTCTTC. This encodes CSARDRSSGRDNEQFF.

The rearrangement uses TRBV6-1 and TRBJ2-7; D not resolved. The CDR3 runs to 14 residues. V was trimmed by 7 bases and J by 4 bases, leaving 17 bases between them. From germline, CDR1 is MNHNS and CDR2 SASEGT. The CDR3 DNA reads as TGTGCCAGCACCCCCAGCTCCGGCTCATACGAGCAGTACTTC. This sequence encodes CASTPSSGSYEQYF.

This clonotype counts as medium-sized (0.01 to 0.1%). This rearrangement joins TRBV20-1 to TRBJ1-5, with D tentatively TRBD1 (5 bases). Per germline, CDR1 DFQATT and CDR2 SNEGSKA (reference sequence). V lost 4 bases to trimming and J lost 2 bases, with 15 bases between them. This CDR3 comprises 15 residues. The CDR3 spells CSATDQGVGNQPQHF. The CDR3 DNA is TGCAGTGCTACAGATCAGGGAGTTGGCAATCAGCCCCAGCATTTT.

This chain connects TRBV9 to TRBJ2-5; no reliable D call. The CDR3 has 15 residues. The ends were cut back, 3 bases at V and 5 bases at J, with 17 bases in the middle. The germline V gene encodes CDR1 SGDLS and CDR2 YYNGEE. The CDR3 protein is CASSAALGSRETQYF. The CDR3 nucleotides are TGTGCCAGCAGCGCCGCGCTGGGCTCCAGGGAGACCCAGTACTTC.

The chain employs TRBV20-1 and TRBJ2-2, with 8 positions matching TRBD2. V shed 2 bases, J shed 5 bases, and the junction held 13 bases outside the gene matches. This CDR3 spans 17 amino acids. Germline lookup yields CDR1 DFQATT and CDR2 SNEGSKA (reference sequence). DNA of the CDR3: TGCAGTGCTAGAAAGTGGGGTAGCGGGAAGTTGACCGGGGAGCTGTTTTTT. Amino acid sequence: CSARKWGSGKLTGELFF.

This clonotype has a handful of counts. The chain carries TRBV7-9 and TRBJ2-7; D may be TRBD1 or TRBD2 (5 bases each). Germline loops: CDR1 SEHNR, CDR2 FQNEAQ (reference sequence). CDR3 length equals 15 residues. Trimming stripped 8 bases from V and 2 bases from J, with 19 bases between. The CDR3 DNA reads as TGTGCCAGCTTTCGCTTAGGGGACGCACCCTACGAGCAGTACTTC. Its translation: CASFRLGDAPYEQYF. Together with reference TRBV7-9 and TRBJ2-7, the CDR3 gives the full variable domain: DTGVSQNPRHKITKRGQNVTFRCDPISEHNRLYWYRQTLGQGPEFLTYFQNEAQLEKSRLLSDRFSAERPKGSFSTLEIQRTEQGDSAMYLCASFRLGDAPYEQYFGPGTRLTVT.

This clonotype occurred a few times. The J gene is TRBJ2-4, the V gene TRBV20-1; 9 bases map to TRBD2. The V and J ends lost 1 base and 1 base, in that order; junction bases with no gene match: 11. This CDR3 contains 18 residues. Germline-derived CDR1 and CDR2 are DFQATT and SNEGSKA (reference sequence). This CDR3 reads CSARVQGLAGAAKNIQYF. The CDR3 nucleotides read TGCAGTGCTAGAGTTCAGGGACTAGCCGGTGCGGCCAAAAACATTCAGTACTTC.

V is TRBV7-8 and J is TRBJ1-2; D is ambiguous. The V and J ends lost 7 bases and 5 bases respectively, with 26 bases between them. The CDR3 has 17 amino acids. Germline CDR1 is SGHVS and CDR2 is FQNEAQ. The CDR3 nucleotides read TGTGCCAGCACCCCAAGAGGCAGGAGGAATGTCGGGTATGGCTACACCTTC. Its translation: CASTPRGRRNVGYGYTF.

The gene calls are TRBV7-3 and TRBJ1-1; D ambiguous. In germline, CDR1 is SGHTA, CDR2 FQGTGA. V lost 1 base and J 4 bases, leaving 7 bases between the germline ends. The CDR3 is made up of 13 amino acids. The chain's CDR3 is CASSLNSLTEAFF. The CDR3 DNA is TGTGCCAGCAGCTTAAACTCTCTCACTGAAGCTTTCTTT.

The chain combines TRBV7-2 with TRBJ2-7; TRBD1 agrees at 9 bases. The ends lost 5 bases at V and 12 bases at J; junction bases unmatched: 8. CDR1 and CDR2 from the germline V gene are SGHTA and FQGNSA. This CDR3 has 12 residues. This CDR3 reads CASSPGTGIPYF. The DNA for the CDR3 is TGTGCCAGCAGCCCCGGGACAGGGATTCCGTACTTC.

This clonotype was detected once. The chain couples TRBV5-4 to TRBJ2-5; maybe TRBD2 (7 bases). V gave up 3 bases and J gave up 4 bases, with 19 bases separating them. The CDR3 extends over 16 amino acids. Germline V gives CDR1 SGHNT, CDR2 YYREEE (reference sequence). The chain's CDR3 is CASSWGGGPTSETQYF. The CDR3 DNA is TGTGCCAGCAGCTGGGGAGGGGGGCCGACCTCAGAGACCCAGTACTTC.

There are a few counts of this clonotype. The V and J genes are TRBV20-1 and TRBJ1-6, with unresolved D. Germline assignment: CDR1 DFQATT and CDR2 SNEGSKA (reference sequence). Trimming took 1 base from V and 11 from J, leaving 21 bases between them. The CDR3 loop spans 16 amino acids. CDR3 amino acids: CSARVPGMGDRAPLHF. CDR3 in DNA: TGCAGTGCTAGAGTACCGGGTATGGGCGATCGCGCACCCCTCCACTTT.

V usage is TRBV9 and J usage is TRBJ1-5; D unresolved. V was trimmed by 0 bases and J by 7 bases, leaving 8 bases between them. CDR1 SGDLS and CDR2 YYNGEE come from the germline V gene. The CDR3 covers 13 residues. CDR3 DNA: TGTGCCAGCAGCGTAGACGGGGAGCAGCCCCAGCATTTT. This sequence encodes CASSVDGEQPQHF.

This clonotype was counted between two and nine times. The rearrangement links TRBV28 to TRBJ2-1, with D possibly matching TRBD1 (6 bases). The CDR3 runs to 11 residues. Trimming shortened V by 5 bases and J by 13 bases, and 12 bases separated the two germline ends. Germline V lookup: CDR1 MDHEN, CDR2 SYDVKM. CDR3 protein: CASSAYGTQFF. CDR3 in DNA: TGTGCCAGCAGTGCCTACGGGACACAGTTCTTC.

The CDR3 is CASSAAGGPDTQYF. Written as DNA, the CDR3 is TGTGCCAGCAGCGCCGCCGGCGGCCCAGATACGCAGTATTTT. The V gene is TRBV7-3, the J gene TRBJ2-3, with D uncertain. The germline gives CDR1 SGHTA, CDR2 FQGTGA. This CDR3 contains 14 residues. Trimming pared 5 bases from V and 4 bases from J, leaving 13 bases between.

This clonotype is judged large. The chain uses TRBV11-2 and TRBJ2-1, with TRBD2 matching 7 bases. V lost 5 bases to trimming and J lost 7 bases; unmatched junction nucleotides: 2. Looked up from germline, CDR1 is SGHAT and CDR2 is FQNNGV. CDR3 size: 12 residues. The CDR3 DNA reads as TGTGCCAGCAGCCTTAGCGGGAATGAGCAGTTCTTC. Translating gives CASSLSGNEQFF.

CDR3 loop: CASSDQGGDTQYF. CDR3 DNA sequence: TGTGCCAGCAGTGACCAGGGTGGAGATACGCAGTATTTT. The rearrangement links TRBV2 to TRBJ2-3, with a weak D call TRBD1 (5 bases). From germline, CDR1 is SNHLY and CDR2 FYNNEI. V dropped 3 bases and J dropped 5 bases, with 9 bases sitting between them. The CDR3 contains 13 residues.

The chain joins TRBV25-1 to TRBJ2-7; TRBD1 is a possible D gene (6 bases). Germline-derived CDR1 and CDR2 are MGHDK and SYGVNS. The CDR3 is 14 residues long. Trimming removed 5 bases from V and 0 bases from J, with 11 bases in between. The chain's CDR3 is CASSQSGVSYEQYF. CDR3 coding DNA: TGTGCCAGCAGTCAGTCAGGGGTCTCCTACGAGCAGTACTTC.

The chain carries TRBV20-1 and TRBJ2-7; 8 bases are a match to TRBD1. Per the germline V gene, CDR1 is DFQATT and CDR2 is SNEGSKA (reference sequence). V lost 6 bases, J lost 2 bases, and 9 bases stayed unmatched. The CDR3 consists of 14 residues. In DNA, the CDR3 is TGCAGTGCAAGGACCGGGACAGGAACCTACGAGCAGTACTTC. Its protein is CSARTGTGTYEQYF.

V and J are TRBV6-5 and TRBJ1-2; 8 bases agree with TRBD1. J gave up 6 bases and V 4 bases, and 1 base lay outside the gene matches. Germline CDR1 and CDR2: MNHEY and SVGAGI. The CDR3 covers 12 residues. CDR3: CASSSTGDGYTF. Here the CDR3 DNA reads TGTGCCAGCAGTTCGACAGGGGATGGCTACACCTTC.